Listed below are T cell receptor beta chains from one sample, sequenced in a study of cytomegalovirus exposure and HLA in healthy donors. Clones were read by immunoSEQ multiplex PCR, and TCRdb kept only the in-frame ones, dropping some. The sample gives 84,000 or so clones, roughly 76% of which show up once; roughly 1.3% is in the top ten. The sequencing sample was made of PBMCs. These receptors all come from a male donor in good health and CMV-seronegative. Both conserved end residues are part of each CDR3. Each record gives: J gene, clone size, V gene, CDR3 protein. Where a row states a size, it is once, few, many or the class of an expanded clone; other rows omit it.

TRBJ1-4,few,TRBV4-3,CASSQVDSRNEKLFF
TRBJ1-5,.,TRBV6-5,CATTEGTYQPQHF
TRBJ2-1,.,TRBV4-3,CASSQAPGGEQFF
TRBJ2-1,.,TRBV6-8,CASSYSMGRISYNEQFF
TRBJ1-1,once,TRBV10-3,CAIRDRDATEAFF
TRBJ2-7,.,TRBV28,CASSSSSTAEQYF
TRBJ1-2,.,TRBV2,CASSEQGIYGYTF
TRBJ2-1,.,TRBV19,CASSIQWGGSYNEQFF
TRBJ2-7,.,TRBV5-1,CASSYGQGLSYEQYF
TRBJ1-3,.,TRBV7-2,CASSQDGGGNTIYF
TRBJ2-4,.,TRBV5-4,CASSWESQGDSQYF
TRBJ2-7,.,TRBV9,CASSDGLAEDYEQYF
TRBJ2-2,few,TRBV18,CASSQGQGTGELFF
TRBJ1-2,.,TRBV7-9,CSSSLSRSGYTF
TRBJ1-2,few,TRBV5-1,CASSFRPQGADGYTF
TRBJ1-1,few,TRBV28,CASYQINTEAFF
TRBJ2-3,.,TRBV4-1,CASSQGTKSTDTQYF
TRBJ2-3,.,TRBV2,CASSASSGGAGTQYF
TRBJ2-2,.,TRBV7-8,CASSSKLAGVAGELFF
TRBJ1-6,.,TRBV7-8,CASSADGGSPLHF
TRBJ2-2,.,TRBV7-3,CASSSGINTGELFF
TRBJ1-4,.,TRBV19,CASSTGQGRPATNEKLFF
TRBJ2-4,.,TRBV19,CASSPRDRGAERNIQYF
TRBJ1-5,.,TRBV15,CATSRPGWDQPQHF
TRBJ2-3,.,TRBV6-4,CASSAIPTSTDTQYF
TRBJ1-4,few,TRBV18,CASSPNTGGQEKLFF
TRBJ2-7,once,TRBV15,CATSREASTGYEQYF